The 26 T cell receptor beta chains below all came from one sample that was sequenced in a study of cytomegalovirus exposure and HLA in healthy donors (dated by TCRdb to between 2016 and 2019). Library creation used the immunoSEQ multiplex PCR assay. For the multiplex PCR, a mixture combining 60 forward primers for TCR Vbeta segments and 13 reverse primers for TCR Jbeta segments was used. TCRdb stores this immuneACCESS table with in-frame sequences only. Part of the clones is absent; in the studies checked, under half of the shortfall reflects unresolved V genes, and no reason is known for the rest. The sample profile shows around 250,000 clones; 80% to 95% of them were found once. Clones ranked in the top ten supply about 1.7% of the sample. The sequenced sample was PBMCs. The receptors here all came from a girl aged 2 to 10 in good health and CMV-seronegative.

V usage is TRBV15 and J usage is TRBJ1-4; D gene unclear. CDR1 is LNHNV and CDR2 is YYDKDF in the germline V gene (reference sequence). V lost 8 bases to trimming and J lost 0 bases, with 10 bases between them. The CDR3 length is 14 residues. CDR3 sequence (DNA): TGTGCCACCGTACACAGTGCAACTAATGAAAAACTGTTTTTT. This gives the protein CATVHSATNEKLFF.

The J gene is TRBJ1-5, the V gene TRBV4-2; D uncertain. Trimming took 0 bases from V and 1 from J, leaving 7 bases between them. This CDR3 comprises 15 residues. Germline assignment: CDR1 LGHNA and CDR2 YNFKEQ. Here the CDR3 reads CASSQDEGSNQPQHF. In DNA, the CDR3 is TGTGCCAGCAGCCAAGACGAGGGCAGCAATCAGCCCCAGCATTTT.

The chain carries TRBV5-8 and TRBJ2-7; 9 bases fit TRBD2. The CDR3 extends over 16 amino acids. Germline V lookup: CDR1 SGHTS, CDR2 YDEGEE. With V trimmed by 4 bases and J by 3 bases, 11 bases remained unmatched. The CDR3 DNA sequence: TGTGCCAGCAGCCTCCCTAGCGGGGAGGATGGCTACGAGCAGTACTTC. Its translation is CASSLPSGEDGYEQYF.

V and J are TRBV7-8 and TRBJ1-1; TRBD1 is a possible D gene (5 bases). The CDR3 runs 14 residues. Trimming removed 5 bases at V and 1 base at J, with 11 bases between. The germline gives CDR1 SGHVS, CDR2 FQNEAQ. This CDR3 reads CASSIVTANTEAFF. The CDR3 DNA reads TGTGCCAGCAGCATTGTGACAGCGAACACTGAAGCTTTCTTT.

The gene calls are TRBV2 and TRBJ2-7, with D perhaps TRBD2 (6 bases). With 7 bases removed from V and 9 bases from J, the gap between germline ends came to 13 bases. The CDR3 spans 11 residues. The germline V gene has CDR1 SNHLY and CDR2 FYNNEI. CDR3 nucleotide sequence: TGTGCCAGCACCAGACTAGACGGGCAGTACTTC. Encoded protein: CASTRLDGQYF.

This clone came up once. The chain couples TRBV5-1 to TRBJ2-1; a possible D gene is TRBD2 (6 bases). The CDR3 covers 13 residues. Germline loops: CDR1 SGHRS, CDR2 YFSETQ. The V end lost 6 bases, the J end lost 5 bases, and 12 bases lay between the germline ends. The CDR3 nucleotides read TGCGCCAGCACGGGGGTCCGAGACAATGAGCAGTTCTTC. Its protein product is CASTGVRDNEQFF.

The genes are TRBV10-1 and TRBJ2-1; weak D call: TRBD2 (5 bases). V lost 1 base to trimming and J lost 7 bases, with 20 bases between them. This CDR3 region has 17 residues. Per germline, CDR1 WNHNN and CDR2 SYGVQD (reference sequence). The CDR3 DNA follows: TGCGCCAGCAGTGAGTATACTAGACCACGTTCTACAAATGAGCAGTTCTTC. Residues: CASSEYTRPRSTNEQFF.

This clone was seen a few times. The chain couples TRBV6-6 to TRBJ1-1; D is unclear. Between the trimmed V and J ends, which lost 5 bases and 2 bases, there was a span of 12 bases. Per the germline V gene, CDR1 is MNHNY and CDR2 is SVGAGI (reference sequence). The CDR3 length is 14 residues. This chain's CDR3 is CASSETYSNTEAFF. The CDR3 DNA is TGTGCCAGCAGTGAGACGTATAGCAACACTGAAGCTTTCTTT.

The chain has TRBV5-4 and TRBJ1-3; 11 positions agree with TRBD1. The V gene end was trimmed by 4 bases and the J gene end by 8 bases; junction bases not matched to a gene: 5. This CDR3 region has 14 residues. CDR1 SGHNT and CDR2 YYREEE come from the germline V gene (reference sequence). The CDR3: CASSRDRGGHTIYF. The DNA of the CDR3 is TGTGCCAGCAGCCGGGACAGGGGGGGACACACCATATATTTT.

The chain joins TRBV4-2 to TRBJ2-1; 10 bases are a match to TRBD2. The length of the CDR3 is 15 residues. Trimming removed 4 bases from V and 15 bases from J; junction bases left unmatched: 15. Germline V gene sequence: CDR1 LGHNA, CDR2 YNFKEQ. The CDR3 loop is CASSPHDSSGSPAFF. CDR3 DNA: TGTGCCAGCAGCCCCCATGACTCTAGCGGGAGCCCGGCGTTCTTC.

The J gene is TRBJ2-1, the V gene TRBV21-1; the table's D call TRBD2 went unverified against the DNA. TRBV21-1 is a pseudogene segment. This CDR3 has 16 amino acids. For the CDR3, the DNA is TGTGCCAGCAGCAACCCCGGGTGCGGGAGGCACAATGAGCAGTTCTTC. Protein sequence: CASSNPGCGRHNEQFF.

J is TRBJ1-2 and V is TRBV6-1; D unresolved. V shed 6 bases and J shed 5 bases, with 19 bases lying between them. The germline CDR1 and CDR2 sequences are MNHNS and SASEGT. The CDR3 is 15 residues long. The CDR3 region is CASSKGLDPGYGYTF. The CDR3, as DNA: TGTGCCAGCAGCAAAGGATTGGATCCGGGTTATGGCTACACCTTC.

CDR3 region: CASSARDYSYEQYF. The CDR3 DNA sequence: TGTGCCAGTAGTGCCCGGGACTACTCCTACGAGCAGTACTTC. V and J are TRBV19 and TRBJ2-7; 7 bases map to TRBD2. V was clipped by 5 bases and J by 0 bases; unmatched bases: 4. The V gene's germline CDR1 is LNHDA and CDR2 SQIVND (reference sequence). The CDR3 extends over 14 amino acids.

The chain joins TRBV7-6 to TRBJ1-2; 8 positions match TRBD1. Per germline, CDR1 SGHVS and CDR2 FNYEAQ. The CDR3 is 13 residues long. The V segment lost 4 bases and the J segment 8 bases; nucleotides outside the gene matches: 6. The CDR3 DNA reads as TGTGCCAGCAGCTCGGGGACAGGATTAGGCTACACCTTC. It encodes CASSSGTGLGYTF.

The chain couples TRBV27 to TRBJ2-7; 9 bases line up with TRBD2. The CDR3 sequence is 13 residues long. With V trimmed by 6 bases and J by 2 bases, 2 bases remained unmatched. In germline, CDR1 is MNHEY, CDR2 SMNVEV (reference sequence). CDR3 coding DNA: TGTGCCAGCAGGCGGGGGGGCCCCTACGAGCAGTACTTC. Amino acids: CASRRGGPYEQYF.

The chain is built from TRBV6-6 and TRBJ2-7, with TRBD1 matching over 11 bases. The CDR3 is 14 residues long. The V and J ends lost 6 bases and 5 bases, in that order; junction bases with no gene match: 6. Germline loops: CDR1 MNHNY, CDR2 SVGAGI (reference sequence). The CDR3 sequence: CASSLLGQGDEQYF. The CDR3 nucleotides read TGTGCCAGCAGCCTGTTGGGACAGGGGGACGAGCAGTACTTC.

The V and J genes are TRBV7-2 and TRBJ2-5; TRBD2 matches at 15 bases. After removal of 4 bases from V and 1 base from J, the junction contained 10 bases not matched to a gene. CDR1 is SGHTA, CDR2 FQGNSA, per germline. CDR3 length: 19 amino acids. The CDR3 is CASSSLRTSGRASQETQYF. CDR3 DNA sequence: TGTGCCAGCAGCTCCTTAAGGACTAGCGGGAGGGCCTCCCAAGAGACCCAGTACTTC.

The rearrangement links TRBV7-2 to TRBJ2-1; D is perhaps TRBD2 (6 bases). The CDR3 is 15 residues long. Germline V gene lookup returns CDR1 SGHTA and CDR2 FQGNSA. Trimming stripped 11 bases from V and 3 bases from J, with 20 bases between. CDR3 in amino acids: CAFPGGGEHYNEQFF. The CDR3 DNA sequence: TGTGCCTTCCCCGGGGGAGGCGAGCACTACAATGAGCAGTTCTTC.

This CDR3 reads CASSGTSEVYNEQFF. CDR3 DNA: TGTGCCAGCAGCGGGACTAGCGAGGTCTACAATGAGCAGTTCTTC. The chain employs TRBV2 and TRBJ2-1, with TRBD2 matching 10 bases. This CDR3 has 15 residues. V gave up 6 bases and J gave up 3 bases; unmatched junction bases: 5. CDR1 is SNHLY and CDR2 is FYNNEI in the germline V gene.

The rearrangement uses TRBV28 and TRBJ2-7; D may be TRBD2 (6 bases). With 8 bases removed from V and 1 base from J, the gap between germline ends came to 12 bases. The CDR3 loop spans 13 amino acids. From germline, CDR1 is MDHEN and CDR2 SYDVKM. In DNA form, the CDR3 reads TGTGCCAGCCTGGGGAGGTCGTCCTACGAGCAGTACTTC. Its protein product is CASLGRSSYEQYF.

The chain employs TRBV15 and TRBJ1-6, with 8 nucleotides matching TRBD1. Germline V lookup: CDR1 LNHNV, CDR2 YYDKDF (reference sequence). V shed 0 bases, J shed 14 bases, and the junction held 9 bases outside the gene matches. The CDR3 consists of 15 residues. The CDR3 sequence is CATSRDLGQGATLHF. The DNA for the CDR3 is TGTGCCACCAGCAGAGACCTGGGGCAGGGGGCGACCCTCCACTTT.

V usage is TRBV29-1 and J usage is TRBJ1-2; D gene unclear. Trimming shortened V by 3 bases and J by 2 bases, and 7 bases separated the two germline ends. The length of the CDR3 is 12 residues. Per germline, CDR1 SQVTM and CDR2 ANQGSEA. CDR3 in amino acids: CSVESGNYGYTF. In nucleotides, the CDR3 is TGCAGCGTTGAGTCGGGAAACTATGGCTACACCTTC.

The rearrangement uses TRBV19 and TRBJ2-5; perhaps TRBD2 as D (7 bases). CDR1 is LNHDA and CDR2 is SQIVND in the germline V gene (reference sequence). The length of the CDR3 is 14 residues. Trimming removed 3 bases at V and 5 bases at J, with 13 bases between. CDR3 residues: CASSIPGGKETQYF. CDR3 DNA sequence: TGTGCCAGTAGTATCCCGGGGGGCAAGGAGACCCAGTACTTC.

This clone was seen just once. V is TRBV27 and J is TRBJ2-5; 13 nucleotides agree with TRBD2. With V trimmed by 5 bases and J by 3 bases, 12 bases remained unmatched. The germline V gene has CDR1 MNHEY and CDR2 SMNVEV (reference sequence). This CDR3 is built from 18 residues. The CDR3 region is CASSRRLAGGLKEETQYF. Here the CDR3 DNA reads TGTGCCAGCAGTAGACGACTAGCGGGGGGACTTAAAGAAGAGACCCAGTACTTC.

In its sample, this clone was seen once. This chain links TRBV4-1 with TRBJ2-1; 13 nucleotides align to TRBD2. The germline V gene has CDR1 MGHRA and CDR2 YSYEKL. J lost 8 bases, V lost 1 base, and 5 bases had no gene match. The CDR3 loop spans 16 amino acids. The CDR3 region is CASSQAQLAGGDEQFF. The CDR3 bases are TGCGCCAGCAGCCAAGCGCAACTAGCGGGAGGGGATGAGCAGTTCTTC.

The genes are TRBV10-3 and TRBJ1-1; 8 nucleotides line up with TRBD1. J lost 5 bases, V lost 3 bases, and 5 bases had no gene match. CDR1 and CDR2 (germline): ENHRY, SYGVKD. The CDR3 runs 14 residues. CDR3 sequence (DNA): TGTGCCATCAGTGACACAGGGGGTCAGACTGAAGCTTTCTTT. As protein: CAISDTGGQTEAFF.